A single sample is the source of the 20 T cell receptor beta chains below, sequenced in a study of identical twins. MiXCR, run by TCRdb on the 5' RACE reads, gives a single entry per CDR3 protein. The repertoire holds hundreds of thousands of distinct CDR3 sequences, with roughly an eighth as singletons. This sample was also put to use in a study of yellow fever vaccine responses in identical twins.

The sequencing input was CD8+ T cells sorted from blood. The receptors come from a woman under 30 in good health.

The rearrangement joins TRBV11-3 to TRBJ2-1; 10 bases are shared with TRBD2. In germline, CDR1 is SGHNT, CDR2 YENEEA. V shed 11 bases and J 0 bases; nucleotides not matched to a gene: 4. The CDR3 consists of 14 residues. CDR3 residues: CAGVAGGSYNEQFF. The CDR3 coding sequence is TGTGCCGGAGTAGCGGGAGGCTCCTACAATGAGCAGTTCTTC.

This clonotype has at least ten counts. In nucleotides, the CDR3 is TGTGCCACCAGTGATGAACAGGGTTACAATGAGCAGTTCTTC. This gives the protein CATSDEQGYNEQFF. V and J are TRBV24-1 and TRBJ2-1, with D perhaps TRBD1 (6 bases). CDR3 size: 14 residues. Germline V gene lookup returns CDR1 KGHDR and CDR2 SFDVKD. V lost 3 bases, J lost 4 bases, and 9 bases lay in between.

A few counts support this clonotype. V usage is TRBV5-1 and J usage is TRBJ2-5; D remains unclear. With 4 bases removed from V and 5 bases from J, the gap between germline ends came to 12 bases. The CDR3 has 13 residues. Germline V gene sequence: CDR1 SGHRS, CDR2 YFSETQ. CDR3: CASSPSDGETQYF. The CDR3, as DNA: TGCGCCAGCAGCCCAAGTGACGGGGAGACCCAGTACTTC. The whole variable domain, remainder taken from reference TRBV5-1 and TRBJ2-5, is KAGVTQTPRYLIKTRGQQVTLSCSPISGHRSVSWYQQTPGQGLQFLFEYFSETQRNKGNFPGRFSGRQFSNSRSEMNVSTLELGDSALYLCASSPSDGETQYFGPGTRLLVL.

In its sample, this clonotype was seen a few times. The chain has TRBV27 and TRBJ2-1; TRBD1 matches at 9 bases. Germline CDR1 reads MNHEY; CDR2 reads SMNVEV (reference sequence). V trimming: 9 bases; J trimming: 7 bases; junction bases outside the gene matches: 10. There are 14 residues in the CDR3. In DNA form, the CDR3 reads TGTGCCAGTACAGGACAGGGGAGATTAAATGAGCAGTTCTTC. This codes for CASTGQGRLNEQFF.

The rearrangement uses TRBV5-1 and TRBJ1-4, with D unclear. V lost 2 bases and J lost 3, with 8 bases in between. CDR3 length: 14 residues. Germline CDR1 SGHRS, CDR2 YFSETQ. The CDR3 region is CASSLQPPNEKLFF. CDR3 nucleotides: TGCGCCAGCAGCTTACAGCCGCCTAATGAAAAACTGTTTTTT.

The CDR3 region has the DNA TGTGCCAGCAGCCAACCTATTGGGACTAGCGGGAGTTCCCTCCCCAATGAGCAGTTCTTC. This codes for CASSQPIGTSGSSLPNEQFF. The chain has TRBV3-1 and TRBJ2-1; 14 bases are shared with TRBD2. The CDR3 covers 20 residues. The V segment lost 2 bases and the J segment 6 bases; nucleotides outside the gene matches: 15. The germline V gene has CDR1 LGHDT and CDR2 YNNKEL (reference sequence).

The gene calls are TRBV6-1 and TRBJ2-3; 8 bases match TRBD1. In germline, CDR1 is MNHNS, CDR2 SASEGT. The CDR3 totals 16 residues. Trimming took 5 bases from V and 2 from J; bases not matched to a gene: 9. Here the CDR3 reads CASSSWDRRYTDTQYF. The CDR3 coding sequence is TGTGCCAGCAGTAGCTGGGACAGGAGATACACAGATACGCAGTATTTT.

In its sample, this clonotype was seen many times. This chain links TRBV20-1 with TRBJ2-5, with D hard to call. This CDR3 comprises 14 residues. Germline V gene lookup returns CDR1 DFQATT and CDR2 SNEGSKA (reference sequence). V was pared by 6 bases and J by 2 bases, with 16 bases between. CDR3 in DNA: TGCAGTGCCCCCTCCTCTGGCGTACAAGAGACCCAGTACTTC. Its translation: CSAPSSGVQETQYF.

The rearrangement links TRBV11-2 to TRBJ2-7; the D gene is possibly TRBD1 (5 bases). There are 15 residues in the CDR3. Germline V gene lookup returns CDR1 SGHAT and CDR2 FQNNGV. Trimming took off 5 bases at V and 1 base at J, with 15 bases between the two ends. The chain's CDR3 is CASSPTRVLSYEQYF. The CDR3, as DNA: TGTGCCAGCAGCCCAACCAGGGTCTTGTCCTACGAGCAGTACTTC.

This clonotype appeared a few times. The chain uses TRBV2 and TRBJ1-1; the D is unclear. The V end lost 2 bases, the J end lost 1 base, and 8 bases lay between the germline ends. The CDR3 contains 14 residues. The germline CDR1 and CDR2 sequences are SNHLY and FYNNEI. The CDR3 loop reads CASSEIRTNTEAFF. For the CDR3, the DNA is TGTGCCAGCAGTGAAATTCGGACGAACACTGAAGCTTTCTTT.

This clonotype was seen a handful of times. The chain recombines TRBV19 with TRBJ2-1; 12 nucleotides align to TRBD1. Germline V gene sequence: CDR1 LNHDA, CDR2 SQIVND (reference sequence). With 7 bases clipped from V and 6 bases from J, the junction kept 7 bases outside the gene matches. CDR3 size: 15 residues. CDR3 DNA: TGTGCCAGTAATTGGGGGACAGGGGGCCTCAATGAGCAGTTCTTC. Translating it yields CASNWGTGGLNEQFF.

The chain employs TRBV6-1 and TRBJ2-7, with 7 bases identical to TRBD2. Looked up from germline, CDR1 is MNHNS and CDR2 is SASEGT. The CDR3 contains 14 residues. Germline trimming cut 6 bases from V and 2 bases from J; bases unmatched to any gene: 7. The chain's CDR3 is CASRPGLGAYEQYF. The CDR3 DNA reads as TGTGCCAGCAGGCCAGGACTAGGAGCCTACGAGCAGTACTTC.

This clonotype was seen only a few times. As DNA, the CDR3 is TGTGCCATCAGTGGCCCAATACTCAAGGGGGACGAGCAGTACTTC. Its translation is CAISGPILKGDEQYF. The rearrangement joins TRBV10-3 to TRBJ2-7; maybe TRBD1 (6 bases). V lost 4 bases and J lost 5, with 18 bases in between. The germline CDR1 and CDR2 sequences are ENHRY and SYGVKD. The length of the CDR3 is 15 residues.

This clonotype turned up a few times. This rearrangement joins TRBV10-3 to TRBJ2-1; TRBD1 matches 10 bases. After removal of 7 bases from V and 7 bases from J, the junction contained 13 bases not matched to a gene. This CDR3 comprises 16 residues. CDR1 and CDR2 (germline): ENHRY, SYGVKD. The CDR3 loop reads CAIKNSGTGDWNEQFF. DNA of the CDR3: TGTGCCATCAAAAACTCCGGGACAGGGGATTGGAATGAGCAGTTCTTC.

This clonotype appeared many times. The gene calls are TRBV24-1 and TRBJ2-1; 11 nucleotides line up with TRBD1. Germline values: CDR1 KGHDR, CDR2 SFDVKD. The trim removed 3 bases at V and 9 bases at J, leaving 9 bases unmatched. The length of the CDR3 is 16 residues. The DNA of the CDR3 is TGTGCCACCAGTGATAAGGACAGGGGGCTGTATAGTGAGCAGTTCTTC. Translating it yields CATSDKDRGLYSEQFF.

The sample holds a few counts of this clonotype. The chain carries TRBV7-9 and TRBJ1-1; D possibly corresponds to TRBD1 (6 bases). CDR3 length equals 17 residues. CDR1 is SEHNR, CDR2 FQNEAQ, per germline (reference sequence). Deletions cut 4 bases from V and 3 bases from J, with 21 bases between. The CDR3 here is CASSYPDREVGDTEAFF. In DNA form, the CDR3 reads TGTGCCAGCAGCTATCCGGACAGAGAGGTGGGTGACACTGAAGCTTTCTTT.

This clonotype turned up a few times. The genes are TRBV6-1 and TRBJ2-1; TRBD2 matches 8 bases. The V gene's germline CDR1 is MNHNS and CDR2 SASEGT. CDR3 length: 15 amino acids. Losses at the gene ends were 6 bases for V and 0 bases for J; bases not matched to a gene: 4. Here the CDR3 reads CASRPLAGSYNEQFF. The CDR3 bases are TGTGCCAGCAGACCCCTAGCGGGCTCCTACAATGAGCAGTTCTTC.

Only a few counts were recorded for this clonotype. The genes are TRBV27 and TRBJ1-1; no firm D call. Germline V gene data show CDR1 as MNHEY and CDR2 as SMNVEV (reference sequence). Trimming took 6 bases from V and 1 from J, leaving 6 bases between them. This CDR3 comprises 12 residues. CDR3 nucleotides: TGTGCCAGCAGAAGACCGAACACTGAAGCTTTCTTT. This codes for CASRRPNTEAFF.

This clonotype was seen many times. CDR3 DNA: TGTGCCAGCAGCCTTCTTGCCAGGAACATGGGCTACACCTTC. Protein sequence: CASSLLARNMGYTF. The chain uses TRBV7-9 and TRBJ1-2; D not certain. Trimming stripped 5 bases from V and 8 bases from J, with 18 bases between. The germline V gene has CDR1 SEHNR and CDR2 FQNEAQ (reference sequence). CDR3 size: 14 residues.

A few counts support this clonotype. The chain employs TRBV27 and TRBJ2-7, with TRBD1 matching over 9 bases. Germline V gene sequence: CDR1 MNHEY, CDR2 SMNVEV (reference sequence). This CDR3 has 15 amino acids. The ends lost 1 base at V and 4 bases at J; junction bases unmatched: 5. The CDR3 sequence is CASSLYGTGIYEQYF. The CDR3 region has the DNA TGTGCCAGCAGTTTATACGGGACAGGGATTTACGAGCAGTACTTC.